Below, 24 T cell receptor beta chains from the same sample are listed, as sequenced in a study of T cell clonality in common variable immunodeficiency. Study-level findings and limits: Fewer deletions and N-nucleotide insertions were reportedly seen in common variable immunodeficiency TCR beta sequences.

Libraries were prepared by immunoSEQ multiplex PCR; TCRdb keeps only in-frame clonotypes and omits some of them. In all, the sample yields about 15,000 clones. The antigens these receptors bind are not known. Sequenced: peripheral blood mononuclear cells. Receptor source: a human donor with common variable immunodeficiency.

Notes on this clone: The CDR3 end falls 3 residues outside the read, so it is completed with the germline J gene. The chain links TRBV5-5 to TRBJ1-1; D is perhaps TRBD1 (5 bases). Germline CDR1 SGHKS, CDR2 YYEKEE (reference sequence). The CDR3 is made up of 15 amino acids. V lost 2 bases to trimming and J lost 5 bases, with 16 bases between them. The CDR3 loop is CASSFVVRVWTEAFF. Incomplete CDR3 DNA: TGTGCCAGCAGCTTTGTGGTCAGGGTCTGGACTGAA. Filled out from reference TRBV5-5 and TRBJ1-1, the complete variable domain reads DAGVTQSPTHLIKTRGQQVTLRCSPISGHKSVSWYQQVLGQGPQFIFQYYEKEERGRGNFPDRFSARQFPNYSSELNVNALLLGDSALYLCASSFVVRVWTEAFFGQGTRLTVV.

Comments on this clone: The observed sequence ends 3 residues before the CDR3 terminus, with the missing tail filled in from the germline J gene. The chain has TRBV19 and TRBJ2-3; D tentatively reads TRBD1 or TRBD2 (6 bases each). Between the trimmed V and J ends, which lost 5 bases and 2 bases, there was a span of 14 bases. The germline V gene encodes CDR1 LNHDA and CDR2 SQIVND (reference sequence). CDR3 size: 15 residues. The CDR3 bases that were read are TGTGCCAGTAGTCCCCAGGGGAGGTACACAGATACG. This gives the protein CASSPQGRYTDT. The CDR3 reads in full as CASSPQGRYTDTQYF.

As to this clone: From the germline J gene comes the end of the CDR3, since the read stops 3 residues before it. The V and J genes are TRBV20-1 and TRBJ2-5; D possibly corresponds to TRBD2 (6 bases). Trimming took off 3 bases at V and 5 bases at J, with 19 bases between the two ends. CDR1 is DFQATT, CDR2 SNEGSKA, per germline (reference sequence). This CDR3 has 15 amino acids. The DNA read from the CDR3 is TGCAGTGCTAGCGGGGGTGGATACCTGGGGGAGACC. This sequence encodes CSASGGGYLGET. The full CDR3 sequence reads CSASGGGYLGETQYF.

About this clone: The sequence runs out 3 residues before the end of the CDR3; the remainder is reconstructed from the germline J gene. V and J are TRBV20-1 and TRBJ1-2; possible D gene TRBD1, 5 bases. This CDR3 is 16 amino acids long. Germline V CDR1 and CDR2: DFQATT, SNEGSKA (reference sequence). V was clipped by 3 bases and J by 2 bases, with 19 bases between them. The CDR3: CSASPPPGRGNYGYTF. The CDR3 DNA, read in part, is TGCAGTGCTAGCCCACCTCCAGGGAGAGGGAACTATGGC.

This clone ranks as medium-sized in terms of frequency. The read stops 3 residues short of the end of the CDR3; the missing end is completed from the germline J gene. The chain links TRBV20-1 to TRBJ1-1; D not resolved. CDR1 is DFQATT, CDR2 SNEGSKA, per germline (reference sequence). Trimming removed 4 bases at V and 5 bases at J, with 11 bases between. CDR3 length: 12 residues. The CDR3 sequence: CSATDSHTEAFF. The part of the CDR3 DNA that was read is TGCAGTGCTACTGATAGTCATACTGAA.

Of note for this clone: The missing CDR3 end, 3 residues past where the read stops, is filled in from the germline J gene. The chain has TRBV20-1 and TRBJ2-5, with D possibly being TRBD1 (6 bases). The ends were cut back, 0 bases at V and 0 bases at J, with 11 bases in the middle. Germline V lookup: CDR1 DFQATT, CDR2 SNEGSKA (reference sequence). The CDR3 covers 15 residues. CDR3 DNA, as far as it was read: TGCAGTGCTAGAGATCGAGGGGGTGACCAAGAGACC. Amino acids: CSARDRGGDQET. The CDR3 in full is CSARDRGGDQETQYF.

Notes on this clone: The read stops 3 residues short of the end of the CDR3; the missing end is completed from the germline J gene. The chain joins TRBV19 to TRBJ2-1, with D possibly matching TRBD2 (6 bases). This CDR3 is 17 amino acids long. V was pared by 8 bases and J by 5 bases, with 25 bases between. Germline V gene lookup returns CDR1 LNHDA and CDR2 SQIVND (reference sequence). The covered CDR3 bases are TGTGCCAGTCCAAACGAGGAGGGAGTTGGACTAAACAATGAG. Protein: CASPNEEGVGLNNE. The whole CDR3 protein reads CASPNEEGVGLNNEQFF. Looking up the rest from reference TRBV19 and TRBJ2-1 gives the full variable domain: DGGITQSPKYLFRKEGQNVTLSCEQNLNHDAMYWYRQDPGQGLRLIYYSQIVNDFQKGDIAEGYSVSREKKESFPLTVTSAQKNPTAFYLCASPNEEGVGLNNEQFFGPGTRLTVL.

In regard to this clone: The missing CDR3 end, 3 residues past where the read stops, is filled in from the germline J gene. The V call is TRBV7-2, the J call TRBJ1-1; a possible D gene is TRBD1 (6 bases). The CDR3 length is 13 residues. V shed 5 bases and J shed 4 bases, with 11 bases lying between them. CDR1 is SGHTA, CDR2 FQGNSA, per germline. Partial CDR3 DNA: TGTGCCAGCAGCACCCAAGGGGGCACTGAA. Encoded protein: CASSTQGGTE. The whole CDR3 sequence is CASSTQGGTEAFF.

Frequency places this clone as medium-sized (0.01 to 0.1%). The CDR3 is cut off 3 residues early in the read; its end comes from the germline J gene. The chain uses TRBV5-6 and TRBJ1-2, with D unclear. CDR1 and CDR2 from the germline V gene are SGHDT and YYEEEE. Trimming shortened V by 0 bases and J by 4 bases, and 7 bases separated the two germline ends. The CDR3 has 13 amino acids. CDR3 DNA (partial): TGTGCCAGCAGCTTGGGTCTTAGCTATGGC. This gives the protein CASSLGLSYG. The whole CDR3 is CASSLGLSYGYTF.

For this clone: Sequencing ends 3 residues short of the CDR3 end; the germline J gene provides the rest. The rearrangement links TRBV19 to TRBJ2-7, with 9 bases identical to TRBD2. J was trimmed by 6 bases and V by 5 bases; bases with no gene match: 17. CDR1 and CDR2 from the germline V gene are LNHDA and SQIVND (reference sequence). The length of the CDR3 is 17 residues. The DNA read from the CDR3 is TGTGCCAGTAGTCCCGGACTGGGCGGGGGGGCCTTTCGCGAG. Translation: CASSPGLGGGAFRE. The whole CDR3 sequence is CASSPGLGGGAFREQYF.

Concerning this clone: Coverage ceases 3 residues before the CDR3 finishes, and the germline J gene fills in the end. The chain carries TRBV19 and TRBJ2-1; TRBD2 matches at 10 bases. CDR1 and CDR2 (germline): LNHDA, SQIVND (reference sequence). CDR3 length equals 15 residues. V gave up 8 bases and J gave up 2 bases; unmatched junction bases: 6. The CDR3 DNA, read in part, is TGTGCCAGTCAAGGGAGCGGGGGGGCCTACAATGAG. This sequence encodes CASQGSGGAYNE. The complete CDR3 protein is CASQGSGGAYNEQFF. The variable domain in full, completed from reference TRBV19 and TRBJ2-1, reads DGGITQSPKYLFRKEGQNVTLSCEQNLNHDAMYWYRQDPGQGLRLIYYSQIVNDFQKGDIAEGYSVSREKKESFPLTVTSAQKNPTAFYLCASQGSGGAYNEQFFGPGTRLTVL.

About this clone: The missing CDR3 end, 3 residues past where the read stops, is filled in from the germline J gene. The chain employs TRBV20-1 and TRBJ2-1, with 9 positions matching TRBD2. Germline CDR1 DFQATT, CDR2 SNEGSKA (reference sequence). The CDR3 sequence is 12 residues long. The ends lost 8 bases at V and 9 bases at J; junction bases unmatched: 8. The CDR3: CSPLAGQAEQFF. The part of the CDR3 DNA that was read is TGCAGTCCGCTAGCGGGGCAAGCTGAG.

Turning to this clone: The DNA ends 3 residues before the CDR3 does, and the rest of the CDR3 is filled in from the germline J gene. The chain is built from TRBV4-2 and TRBJ2-3; 8 bases are a match to TRBD2. This CDR3 is 16 amino acids long. The germline gives CDR1 LGHNA, CDR2 YNFKEQ. The V and J ends lost 1 base and 2 bases, in that order; junction bases with no gene match: 5. The CDR3 bases that were read are TGTGCCAGCAGCCAAGGGAGCGGGAGCAACACAGATACG. Translated: CASSQGSGSNTDT. Given in full, the CDR3 is CASSQGSGSNTDTQYF.

This clone is labeled medium-sized based on frequency. CDR3 DNA, as far as it was read: TGTGCCAGTAGTATGCTGGACAGGGAAGGTGAGACC. This encodes CASSMLDREGET. The whole CDR3 protein reads CASSMLDREGETQYF. The V and J genes are TRBV19 and TRBJ2-5; the match to TRBD1 covers 8 bases. The sequence runs out 3 residues before the end of the CDR3; the remainder is reconstructed from the germline J gene. Per germline, CDR1 LNHDA and CDR2 SQIVND (reference sequence). The trim removed 3 bases at V and 5 bases at J, leaving 8 bases unmatched. The CDR3 contains 15 residues.

This clone is called medium-sized based on its frequency. The read gets to within 3 residues of the CDR3 end, and the germline J gene fills in the rest. V and J are TRBV30 and TRBJ2-3, with TRBD1 identical over 9 bases. Trimming removed 5 bases from V and 2 bases from J; junction bases left unmatched: 5. The CDR3 covers 14 residues. Germline CDR1 is GTSNPN and CDR2 is SVGIG (reference sequence). The CDR3 region is CAWGQGLNTDTQYF. The sequenced part of the CDR3 DNA is TGTGCCTGGGGACAGGGGCTAAACACAGATACG.

In the case of this clone: The read terminates 3 residues before the CDR3 end, so the remaining end is supplied by the germline J gene. V usage is TRBV5-4 and J usage is TRBJ2-5, with 8 bases identical to TRBD1. The germline gives CDR1 SGHNT, CDR2 YYREEE (reference sequence). Trimming at V came to 4 bases and at J to 6 bases, leaving 5 bases not matched to a gene. CDR3 length: 13 residues. The sequenced part of the CDR3 DNA is TGTGCCAGCAGCATTGACAGGGGACAGACC. It codes for CASSIDRGQT. The full CDR3 is CASSIDRGQTQYF. The full variable domain, in which reference TRBV5-4 and TRBJ2-5 provide the parts outside the CDR3, is ETGVTQSPTHLIKTRGQQVTLRCSSQSGHNTVSWYQQALGQGPQFIFQYYREEENGRGNFPPRFSGLQFPNYSSELNVNALELDDSALYLCASSIDRGQTQYFGPGTRLLVL.

This clone shows up as medium-sized (0.01 to 0.1%) by frequency. The read gets to within 3 residues of the CDR3 end, and the germline J gene fills in the rest. V usage is TRBV19 and J usage is TRBJ1-2, with TRBD1 identical over 7 bases. The germline gives CDR1 LNHDA, CDR2 SQIVND (reference sequence). The CDR3 extends over 12 amino acids. V gave up 7 bases and J gave up 4 bases; unmatched junction bases: 3. CDR3 sequence: CASKAGGYGYTF. The covered CDR3 bases are TGTGCCAGTAAGGCAGGGGGCTATGGC.

On this clone itself: Read sequence stops 3 residues before the CDR3 end, and the germline J gene provides the missing end. V and J are TRBV29-1 and TRBJ2-2; 9 bases map to TRBD1. Germline V CDR1 and CDR2: SQVTM, ANQGSEA. V lost 7 bases, J lost 5 bases, and 14 bases stayed unmatched. The CDR3 is made up of 16 amino acids. The CDR3 is CSARRVGQGSTGELFF. CDR3 DNA (partial): TGCAGCGCTAGACGGGTGGGACAGGGTAGTACCGGGGAG.

Comment on this clone: The read terminates 3 residues before the CDR3 end, so the remaining end is supplied by the germline J gene. The rearrangement links TRBV7-8 to TRBJ2-7; 9 nucleotides line up with TRBD2. The CDR3 length is 14 residues. CDR1 is SGHVS, CDR2 FQNEAQ, per germline. With 5 bases clipped from V and 6 bases from J, the junction kept 8 bases outside the gene matches. The covered CDR3 bases are TGTGCCAGCAGCCACCGGACTAGCGCAAGCGAG. Protein: CASSHRTSASE. The full-length CDR3 reads as CASSHRTSASEQYF.

Remarks on this clone: The CDR3 end falls 3 residues outside the read, so it is completed with the germline J gene. The chain uses TRBV2 and TRBJ2-7, with TRBD1 matching 9 bases. V shed 2 bases, J shed 6 bases, and the junction held 8 bases outside the gene matches. Germline assignment: CDR1 SNHLY and CDR2 FYNNEI. This CDR3 is 15 amino acids long. CDR3 DNA, as far as it was read: TGTGCCAGCAGTGAACACCGGGACAGGGAGTCCGAG. It codes for CASSEHRDRESE. The complete CDR3 protein is CASSEHRDRESEQYF.

Worth noting for this clone: Read sequence stops 3 residues before the CDR3 end, and the germline J gene provides the missing end. This sequence joins TRBV30 and TRBJ1-6; no firm D call. CDR3 size: 13 residues. The V gene lost 1 base and the J gene lost 5 bases, with 6 bases spanning the gap. Germline values: CDR1 GTSNPN, CDR2 SVGIG (reference sequence). CDR3 sequence: CAWSALNNSPLHF. The covered CDR3 bases are TGTGCCTGGAGTGCCCTAAATAATTCACCC.

In the case of this clone: The CDR3 end lies 3 residues beyond the end of the read and is filled in from the germline J gene. V is TRBV2 and J is TRBJ2-2, with 7 nucleotides matching TRBD1. The CDR3 consists of 15 residues. CDR1 SNHLY and CDR2 FYNNEI come from the germline V gene. With 10 bases clipped from V and 2 bases from J, the junction kept 10 bases outside the gene matches. CDR3 protein: CATLRDRSNTGELFF. The DNA read from the CDR3 is TGTGCCACCCTAAGGGACAGATCCAACACCGGGGAG.

On this clone itself: The read terminates 3 residues ahead of where the CDR3 ends, so the germline J gene completes it. The chain couples TRBV5-1 to TRBJ1-1; possibly TRBD1 for D (5 bases). The CDR3 is made up of 11 amino acids. The germline V gene has CDR1 SGHRS and CDR2 YFSETQ. CDR3 residues: CASSEGLVAFF. The part of the CDR3 DNA that was read is TGCGCCAGCAGCGAGGGACTAGTA.

Details on this clone: The missing CDR3 end, 3 residues past where the read stops, is filled in from the germline J gene. V is TRBV30 and J is TRBJ2-6, with a weak D call TRBD1 (5 bases). Trimming cost V 0 bases and J 0 bases, with 18 bases left between them. This CDR3 spans 19 amino acids. Germline CDR1 reads GTSNPN; CDR2 reads SVGIG (reference sequence). The CDR3 bases that were read are TGTGCCTGGAGTGTACGGGTGGTCAGGGCCCTCTCTGGGGCCAACGTC. The encoded protein is CAWSVRVVRALSGANV. The entire CDR3 is CAWSVRVVRALSGANVLTF.